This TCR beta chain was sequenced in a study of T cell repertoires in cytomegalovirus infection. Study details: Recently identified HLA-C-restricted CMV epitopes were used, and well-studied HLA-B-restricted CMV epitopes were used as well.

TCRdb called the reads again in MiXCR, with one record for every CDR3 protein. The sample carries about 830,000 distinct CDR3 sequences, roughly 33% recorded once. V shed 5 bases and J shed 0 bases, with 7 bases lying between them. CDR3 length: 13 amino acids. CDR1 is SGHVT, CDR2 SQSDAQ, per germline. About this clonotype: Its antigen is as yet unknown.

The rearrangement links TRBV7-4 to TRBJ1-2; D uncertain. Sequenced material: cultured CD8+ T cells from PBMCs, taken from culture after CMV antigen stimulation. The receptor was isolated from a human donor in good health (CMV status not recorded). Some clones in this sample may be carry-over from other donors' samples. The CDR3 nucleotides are TGTGCCAGCAGCCCTCGGGCTAACTATGGCTACACCTTC. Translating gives CASSPRANYGYTF.